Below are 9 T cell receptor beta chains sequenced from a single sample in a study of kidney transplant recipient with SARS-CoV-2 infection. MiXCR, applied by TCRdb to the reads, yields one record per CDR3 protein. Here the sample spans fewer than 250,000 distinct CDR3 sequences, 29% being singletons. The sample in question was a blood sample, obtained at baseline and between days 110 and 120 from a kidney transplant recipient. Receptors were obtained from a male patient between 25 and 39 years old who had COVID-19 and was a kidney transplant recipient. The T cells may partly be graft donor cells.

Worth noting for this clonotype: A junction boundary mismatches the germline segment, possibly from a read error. The CDR3 DNA is TGTGCCGGCAGCTTAGGGCTAGCGGGCGTCCCCCACTACGAGCAGTACTTC. Protein product: CAGSLGLAGVPHYEQYF. The chain joins TRBV11-2 to TRBJ2-7, with TRBD2 matching 8 bases. This CDR3 region has 17 residues. In germline, CDR1 is SGHAT, CDR2 FQNNGV.

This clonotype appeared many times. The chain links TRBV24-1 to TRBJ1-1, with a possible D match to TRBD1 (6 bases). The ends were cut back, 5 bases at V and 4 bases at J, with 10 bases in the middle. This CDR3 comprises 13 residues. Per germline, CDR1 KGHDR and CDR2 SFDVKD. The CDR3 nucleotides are TGTGCCACCAGTGCAGGGGTATCCACTGAAGCTTTCTTT. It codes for CATSAGVSTEAFF.

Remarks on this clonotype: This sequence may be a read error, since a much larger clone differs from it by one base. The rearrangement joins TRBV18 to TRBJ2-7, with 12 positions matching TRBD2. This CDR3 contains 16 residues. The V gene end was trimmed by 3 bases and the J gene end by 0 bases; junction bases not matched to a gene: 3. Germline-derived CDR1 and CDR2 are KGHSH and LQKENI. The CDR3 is CASSPLAGGGSYEQYF. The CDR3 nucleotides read TGTGCCAGCTCACCCCTAGCGGGGGGGGGCTCCTACGAGCAGTACTTC. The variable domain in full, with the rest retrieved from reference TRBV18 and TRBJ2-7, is NAGVMQNPRHLVRRRGQEARLRCSPMKGHSHVYWYRQLPEEGLKFMVYLQKENIIDESGMPKERFSAEFPKEGPSILRIQQVVRGDSAAYFCASSPLAGGGSYEQYFGPGTRLTVT.

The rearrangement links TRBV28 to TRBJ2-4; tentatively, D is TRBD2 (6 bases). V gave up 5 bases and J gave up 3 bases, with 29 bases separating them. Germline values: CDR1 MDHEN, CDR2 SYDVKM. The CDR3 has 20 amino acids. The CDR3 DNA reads TGTGCCAGCAGTCCCGGAACTAGCAGGAGGAAACCGGTTCTCAAAAACATTCAGTACTTC. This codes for CASSPGTSRRKPVLKNIQYF.

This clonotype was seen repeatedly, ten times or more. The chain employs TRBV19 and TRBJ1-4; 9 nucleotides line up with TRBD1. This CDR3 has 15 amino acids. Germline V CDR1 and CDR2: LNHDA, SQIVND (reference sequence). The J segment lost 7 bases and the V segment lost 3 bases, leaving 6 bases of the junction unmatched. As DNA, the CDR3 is TGTGCCAGTAGTATCAACAGGGGGCGGGGTGAAAAACTGTTTTTT. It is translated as CASSINRGRGEKLFF. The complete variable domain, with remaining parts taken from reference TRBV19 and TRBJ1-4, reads DGGITQSPKYLFRKEGQNVTLSCEQNLNHDAMYWYRQDPGQGLRLIYYSQIVNDFQKGDIAEGYSVSREKKESFPLTVTSAQKNPTAFYLCASSINRGRGEKLFFGSGTQLSVL.

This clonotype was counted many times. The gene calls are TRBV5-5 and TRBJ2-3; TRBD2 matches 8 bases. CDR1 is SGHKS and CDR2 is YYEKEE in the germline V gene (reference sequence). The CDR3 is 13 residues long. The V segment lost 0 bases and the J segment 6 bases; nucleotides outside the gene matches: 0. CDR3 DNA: TGTGCCAGCAGCTTGGGACTAGCGGATACGCAGTATTTT. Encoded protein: CASSLGLADTQYF.

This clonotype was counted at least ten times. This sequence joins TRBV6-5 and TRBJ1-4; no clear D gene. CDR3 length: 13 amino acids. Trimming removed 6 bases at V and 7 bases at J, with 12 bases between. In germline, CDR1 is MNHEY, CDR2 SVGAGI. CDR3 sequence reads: CASSRKPAEKLFF. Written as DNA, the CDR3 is TGTGCCAGCAGCAGAAAACCAGCTGAAAAACTGTTTTTT.

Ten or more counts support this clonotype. CDR3 nucleotide sequence: TGTGCCAGCAGCACCGGGGAGGGGACTGGGGCCAACGTCCTGACTTTC. It encodes CASSTGEGTGANVLTF. The V call is TRBV5-4, the J call TRBJ2-6, with 7 nucleotides matching TRBD2. This CDR3 comprises 16 residues. CDR1 and CDR2 (germline): SGHNT, YYREEE (reference sequence). V trimming: 4 bases; J trimming: 2 bases; junction bases outside the gene matches: 6.

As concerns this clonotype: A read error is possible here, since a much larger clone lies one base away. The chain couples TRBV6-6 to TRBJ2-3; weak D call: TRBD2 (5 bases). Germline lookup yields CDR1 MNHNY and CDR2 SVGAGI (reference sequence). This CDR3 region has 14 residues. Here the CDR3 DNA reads TGTGCCAACAGTTACTCAGCGGATACAGATACGCAGTATTTT. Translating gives CANSYSADTDTQYF.